Sequencing of this T cell receptor beta chain was carried out in a study of early T cells in non-severe SARS-CoV-2 infection. This clonotype was counted many times. Germline V gene sequence: CDR1 MGHDK, CDR2 SYGVNS. V was cut by 3 bases and J by 2 bases, with 9 bases left in between. This CDR3 spans 14 amino acids. Via MiXCR, TCRdb re-called the 5' RACE reads, giving one row per CDR3 protein. This sample carries 30,000 to 40,000 distinct CDR3 sequences, approximately 6% of them seen once, and the ten largest clones take roughly 7.5%. The clonotype was recovered from an adult who was a healthcare worker with PCR-confirmed SARS-CoV-2 infection or an uninfected control (not recorded which). The chain uses TRBV25-1 and TRBJ2-3; D is uncertain. The sequenced sample consisted of whole blood. CDR3 in amino acids: CASSDTVYTDTQYF. The CDR3 nucleotides are TGTGCCAGCAGTGACACAGTTTACACAGATACGCAGTATTTT.